This TCR beta chain was sequenced for a study of long-term antiretroviral therapy in people with HIV. For each donor, at least one pre-ART and at least two post-ART PBMC samples were available. A note on this clone: Its antigen is not known. The junction does not match germline at one end; this may be a read error.

Researchers ran immunoSEQ v3.0 at survey level. Profiled with immunoSEQ multiplex PCR; TCRdb holds only in-frame clones, not every one. The profile covers 15,000 to 20,000 clones, with roughly 88% appearing a single time and roughly 15% taken by the ten largest. Study findings and constraints: Pre-ART clonal expansion yielded clones that dominated the repertoire at all time points.

The V gene's germline CDR1 is SNHLY and CDR2 FYNNEI. The CDR3 contains 14 residues. The rearrangement joins TRBV2 to TRBJ2-7, with D perhaps being TRBD1 or TRBD2 (5 bases each). The sample in question was unsorted PBMCs, obtained 2.2 to 2.3 years before starting antiretroviral therapy. The receptor comes from a woman aged 25 to 39 with HIV. The CDR3 loop is CASRSDLPGRFWHF. The CDR3 nucleotides read TGTGCCAGCAGGAGCGACTTACCGGGACGGTTCTGGCACTTC.